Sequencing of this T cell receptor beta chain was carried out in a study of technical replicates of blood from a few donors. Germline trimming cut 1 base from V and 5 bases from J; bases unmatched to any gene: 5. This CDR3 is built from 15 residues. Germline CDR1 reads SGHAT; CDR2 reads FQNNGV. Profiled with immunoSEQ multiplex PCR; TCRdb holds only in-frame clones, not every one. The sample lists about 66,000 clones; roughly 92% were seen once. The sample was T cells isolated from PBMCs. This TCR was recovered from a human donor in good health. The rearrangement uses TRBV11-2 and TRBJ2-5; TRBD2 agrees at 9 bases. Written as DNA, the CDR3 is TGTGCCAGCAGCTTAGTAGCGGGAGTAGGTGAGACCCAGTACTTC. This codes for CASSLVAGVGETQYF.